This TCR beta chain was identified during a study of response to subunit inactivated influenza vaccine. V lost 6 bases and J lost 1; bases outside the gene matches: 8. The CDR3 contains 15 residues. From germline, CDR1 is SQVTM and CDR2 ANQGSEA. Comment on this clonotype: Being one base from a much bigger clone, this may be a read error. No conserved phenylalanine or tryptophan ends this CDR3, so it is likely a read error.

TCRdb recomputed calls from the RT-PCR reads with MiXCR, one row per CDR3 protein. The repertoire holds about 570,000 distinct CDR3 sequences, with approximately 11% as singletons. The same data also went into a second study, on T cells expressing NK-cell markers. This second study says: Beta-chain TCR cDNA was generated via 5'RACE template switching with UMIs. Investigators obtained TCR beta repertoires from sorted CD3+CD56+NKG2C+, CD3+CD56+NKG2C- and CD3+CD56-NKG2C+ T cells. The study found these clonotypes also leading the CD3+CD56-NKG2C+ fraction in a few donors. Clarity on HCMV specificity was lacking for the expanded NKG2C+ T cell clones.

Source: PBMCs from blood, taken on the day of vaccination. This receptor was obtained from a man aged 45 to 65 who received an inactivated influenza vaccine. V is TRBV29-1 and J is TRBJ2-3; 9 nucleotides line up with TRBD2. The CDR3 loop is CSVTGAGGRTDTQYL. The CDR3 nucleotides are TGCAGCGTGACGGGCGCGGGAGGGCGCACAGATACGCAGTATTTG.